A selection of T cell receptor beta chains follows, all from one sample in a study of blood T cell repertoires in COVID-19. The protocol was immunoSEQ multiplex PCR, while the TCRdb copy is restricted to in-frame clones and leaves out a portion. In the table there are a few hundred thousand clones, roughly 81% of which are singletons. Material: PBMCs or T cells enriched from blood (not recorded which). Every receptor here comes from a woman aged 45-65 years who had been exposed to COVID-19. Each CDR3 is given with its conserved first and last residue. D genes are given only for firm matches. The size field is filled for only some rows; it gives once, few, many or a size class.

V gene	J gene	D gene	clone size	CDR3 protein	CDR3 DNA
TRBV12-3/TRBV12-4	TRBJ1-1	NA	NA	CASSHGTEAFF	TGTGCCAGCAGCCACGGCACTGAAGCTTTCTTT
TRBV5-1	TRBJ1-1	TRBD1	NA	CASSLGTGDGNTEAFF	TGCGCCAGCAGCCTCGGGACAGGGGATGGTAACACTGAAGCTTTCTTT
TRBV11-2	TRBJ1-5	NA	NA	CASSPGGVGQPQHF	TGTGCCAGCAGCCCGGGAGGGGTCGGGCAGCCCCAGCATTTT
TRBV24-1	TRBJ2-5	TRBD1	NA	CATSRGETQYF	TGTGCCACGAGCAGGGGGGAGACCCAGTACTTC
TRBV24-1	TRBJ2-5	TRBD1	NA	CATSPGGETQYF	TGTGCCACCTCCCCAGGGGGAGAGACCCAGTACTTC
TRBV5-1	TRBJ1-4	NA	NA	CASSLGPGFEEKLFF	TGCGCCAGCAGCTTGGGACCAGGGTTTGAGGAAAAACTGTTTTTT
TRBV19	TRBJ1-2	NA	NA	CASSIGQVYGYTF	TGTGCCAGTAGTATAGGGCAGGTCTATGGCTACACCTTC
TRBV10-3	TRBJ2-7	TRBD2	NA	CAISGLAGGPREQYF	TGTGCCATCAGTGGCTTAGCGGGGGGCCCAAGGGAGCAGTACTTC
TRBV6-2/TRBV6-3	TRBJ1-2	TRBD1	NA	CASSSGTGDRHYGYTF	TGTGCCAGCAGTTCGGGGACAGGCGATAGACACTATGGCTACACCTTC
TRBV11-2	TRBJ1-2	NA	NA	CASSPPRGIGYTF	TGTGCCAGCAGCCCCCCTCGGGGTATCGGCTACACCTTC
TRBV29-1	TRBJ1-2	NA	few	CSVGGDGDNTF	TGCAGCGTTGGGGGAGATGGGGACAACACCTTC
TRBV13	TRBJ1-1	NA	NA	CASSGPDSSNTEAFF	TGTGCCAGCAGCGGGCCTGATAGTTCGAACACTGAAGCTTTCTTT
TRBV19	TRBJ1-5	TRBD1	few	CASSIDGTGWDQPQHF	TGTGCCAGTAGTATAGATGGGACAGGGTGGGACCAGCCCCAGCATTTT
TRBV6-4	TRBJ1-1	NA	NA	CASSAGGAGAEAFF	TGTGCCAGCAGTGCTGGGGGGGCAGGTGCTGAAGCTTTCTTT
TRBV5-1	TRBJ2-3	TRBD1	NA	CASSLGQGVPDTQYF	TGCGCCAGCAGCTTGGGACAGGGGGTCCCAGATACGCAGTATTTT
TRBV7-9	TRBJ1-2	TRBD1	NA	CASSSLTGLGGYTF	TGTGCCAGCAGCTCCCTGACAGGGTTGGGAGGCTACACCTTC
TRBV6-5	TRBJ2-6	NA	NA	CASRRGLSGANVLTF	TGTGCCAGCAGGAGAGGGCTCTCTGGGGCCAACGTCCTGACTTTC
TRBV28	TRBJ1-4	NA	NA	CASSLANRDANEKLFF	TGTGCCAGCAGTTTGGCTAACAGGGACGCAAATGAAAAACTGTTTTTT
TRBV27	TRBJ1-5	TRBD1	NA	CASSFAGTGNQPQHF	TGTGCCAGCAGTTTCGCCGGGACAGGCAATCAGCCCCAGCATTTT
TRBV11-1	TRBJ2-7	NA	NA	CASSFGGMDEQYF	TGTGCCAGCAGCTTTGGGGGCATGGACGAGCAGTACTTC